The rows below give T cell receptor beta chains drawn from one sample of a study of vaccination and CD4 T cells after COVID-19. One entry per CDR3 protein, called by TCRdb with MiXCR from the PCR reads. The sample carries approximately 15,000 distinct CDR3 sequences, 40% to 65% recorded once. The antigens of these receptors remain unknown. Sequencing used CD4+ T cells from blood, cultured in vitro, obtained before SARS-CoV-2 vaccination. The receptors were sampled from a human donor who had recovered from COVID-19. Each CDR3 is given with its conserved first and last residue. Each record gives: V gene, D gene, clone size, J gene, CDR3 protein, CDR3 DNA. D genes are given only for firm matches. Not every row has a clone size; where given, it reads once, few, many or a size class.

TRBV5-1	.	.	TRBJ1-6	CASSFLQGNSPLHF	TGCGCCAGCAGCTTCCTACAGGGAAATTCACCCCTCCACTTT
TRBV2	TRBD2	once	TRBJ2-1	CASRRGGTSHEQFF	TGTGCCAGCAGGAGGGGGGGGACTAGCCATGAGCAGTTCTTC
TRBV4-1	.	.	TRBJ1-3	CASSQDHAAAIYF	TGCGCCAGCAGCCAAGACCACGCCGCGGCCATATATTTT
TRBV2	.	once	TRBJ2-5	CASSPRTDQETQYF	TGTGCCAGCAGTCCCAGGACAGATCAAGAGACCCAGTACTTC
TRBV6-1	TRBD2	.	TRBJ2-5	CASSAHSGRTGETQYF	TGTGCCAGCAGTGCCCATAGCGGGAGAACGGGAGAGACCCAGTACTTC
TRBV6-1	TRBD2	few	TRBJ2-3	CATQGLVIPDTQYF	TGTGCCACCCAAGGACTAGTAATTCCAGATACGCAGTATTTT
TRBV4-2	.	.	TRBJ1-5	CASSQDQAGAGQPQHF	TGTGCCAGCAGCCAAGATCAGGCAGGGGCGGGTCAGCCCCAGCATTTT
TRBV5-6	TRBD1	.	TRBJ2-3	CASSFGPETGVDTQYF	TGTGCCAGCAGCTTCGGGCCTGAGACAGGGGTCGACACGCAGTATTTT
TRBV6-5	.	.	TRBJ1-2	CASSYSPPQGRENYGYTF	TGTGCCAGCAGTTACTCCCCCCCACAGGGCCGGGAGAACTATGGCTACACCTTC
TRBV24-1	.	.	TRBJ2-3	CATSGEGTDTQYF	TGTGCCACCAGCGGGGAGGGCACAGATACGCAGTATTTT
TRBV29-1	.	.	TRBJ1-1	CSVEWDTHGTEAFF	TGCAGCGTTGAATGGGACACCCACGGCACTGAAGCTTTCTTT
TRBV20-1	TRBD1	.	TRBJ1-1	CSAGTGWNTEAFF	TGCAGTGCGGGGACAGGATGGAACACTGAAGCTTTCTTT
TRBV7-9	TRBD2	.	TRBJ2-1	CASSSSGRDSEQFF	TGTGCCAGCAGCTCTAGCGGGAGGGACAGTGAGCAGTTCTTC
TRBV28	.	.	TRBJ1-2	CASSKIYGYTF	TGTGCCAGCTCGAAAATCTATGGCTACACCTTC
TRBV20-1	.	.	TRBJ2-3	CSAIDSTSTDTQYF	TGCAGTGCTATCGACAGTACTAGCACAGATACGCAGTATTTT
TRBV9	.	.	TRBJ1-6	CASSVAPDVRLNSPLHF	TGTGCCAGCAGCGTAGCCCCAGACGTCAGGTTAAATTCACCCCTCCACTTT